A single sample gave rise to the 30 T cell receptor beta chains below, sequenced in a study of T-cell memory formation after mild COVID-19. TCRdb reanalysed the 5' RACE reads using MiXCR and keeps one entry per CDR3 protein. The sample includes hundreds of thousands of distinct CDR3 sequences, about 20% of them seen just once. The sequencing sample was made of PBMCs or a T cell subset sorted from them (not recorded which). These receptors all stem from an adult woman who had mild COVID-19 (a few samples of this study predate the infection). Cell type and time point are not known.

This clonotype showed up just a few times. The J gene is TRBJ2-1, the V gene TRBV5-4; D perhaps matches TRBD1 (5 bases). From germline, CDR1 is SGHNT and CDR2 YYREEE (reference sequence). This CDR3 has 11 amino acids. V lost 7 bases, J lost 8 bases, and 10 bases lay in between. Written as DNA, the CDR3 is TGTGCCAGCCTCAGGGCCGATGAGCAGTTCTTC. This gives the protein CASLRADEQFF. The variable domain in full, with the rest retrieved from reference TRBV5-4 and TRBJ2-1, is ETGVTQSPTHLIKTRGQQVTLRCSSQSGHNTVSWYQQALGQGPQFIFQYYREEENGRGNFPPRFSGLQFPNYSSELNVNALELDDSALYLCASLRADEQFFGPGTRLTVL.

This clonotype was counted a few times. This chain joins TRBV12-3 or TRBV12-4 and TRBJ1-2, with TRBD1 as a possible D gene (5 bases). Trimming shortened V by 1 base and J by 4 bases, and 19 bases separated the two germline ends. The CDR3 length is 17 residues. CDR3 DNA sequence: TGTGCCAGCAGTTTAGTCAGGGCTACGCTTTGGGTCTATGGCTACACCTTC. This sequence encodes CASSLVRATLWVYGYTF.

Ten or more counts support this clonotype. This rearrangement joins TRBV12-3 or TRBV12-4 to TRBJ1-2, with D possibly being TRBD1 (6 bases). Trimming pared 3 bases from V and 6 bases from J, leaving 11 bases between. This CDR3 contains 13 residues. The DNA for the CDR3 is TGTGCCAGCAGTTTTTGGGCAGGGGATGGCTACACCTTC. It translates to CASSFWAGDGYTF.

The sample holds a few counts of this clonotype. The chain joins TRBV12-3 or TRBV12-4 to TRBJ2-7; no definite D call. The germline V and J ends were trimmed by 2 bases and 12 bases, with 14 bases remaining between them. CDR3 length: 12 amino acids. The CDR3 sequence is CASSLYRARSYF. Here the CDR3 DNA reads TGTGCCAGCAGTTTATACCGGGCACGGTCGTACTTC.

This clonotype was detected only a few times. The chain joins TRBV6-6 to TRBJ1-1; 11 bases align to TRBD1. CDR1 MNHNY and CDR2 SVGAGI come from the germline V gene (reference sequence). The CDR3 contains 14 residues. V was clipped by 4 bases and J by 7 bases; unmatched bases: 5. The CDR3 protein is CASSSGQGDIEAFF. The CDR3 DNA sequence: TGTGCCAGCAGTTCGGGACAGGGGGACATTGAAGCTTTCTTT.

This clonotype was seen more than once but under ten times. CDR3 loop: CAWSVLGQGQETQYF. CDR3 nucleotide sequence: TGTGCCTGGAGTGTTTTGGGGCAGGGCCAAGAGACCCAGTACTTC. The genes are TRBV30 and TRBJ2-5, with TRBD1 as a possible D gene (5 bases). V was cut by 0 bases and J by 1 base, with 12 bases left in between. This CDR3 has 15 amino acids. Per the germline V gene, CDR1 is GTSNPN and CDR2 is SVGIG (reference sequence).

This clonotype was recorded a few times. Sequence at one end of the junction differs from germline and may be a read error. The chain is built from TRBV5-1 and TRBJ1-2; D is possibly TRBD1 (5 bases). Germline-derived CDR1 and CDR2 are SGHRS and YFSETQ. This CDR3 region has 14 residues. The CDR3 region is CASSSGGTNYGYTF. CDR3 bases: TGTGCCAGCAGTTCGGGGGGGACTAACTATGGCTACACCTTC.

In this sample, this clonotype turned up a few times. CDR3 DNA: TGTGCCAGCAGTTTCTTGGGGGACAGCTCCTACGAGCAGTACTTC. Translated, it gives CASSFLGDSSYEQYF. This chain connects TRBV7-9 to TRBJ2-7, with TRBD1 identical over 7 bases. CDR1 is SEHNR, CDR2 FQNEAQ, per germline (reference sequence). Germline trimming cut 6 bases from V and 0 bases from J; bases unmatched to any gene: 8. This CDR3 has 15 amino acids. The entire variable domain, with the rest obtained from reference TRBV7-9 and TRBJ2-7, is as follows: DTGVSQNPRHKITKRGQNVTFRCDPISEHNRLYWYRQTLGQGPEFLTYFQNEAQLEKSRLLSDRFSAERPKGSFSTLEIQRTEQGDSAMYLCASSFLGDSSYEQYFGPGTRLTVT.

The rearrangement uses TRBV6-5 and TRBJ2-7, with D possibly being TRBD1 or TRBD2 (5 bases each). The CDR3 has 17 amino acids. CDR1 and CDR2 (germline): MNHEY, SVGAGI. Trimming took 0 bases from V and 4 from J, leaving 19 bases between them. CDR3 coding DNA: TGTGCCAGCAGTTACTCGGCATGGAAGGCAGGGACGTACGAGCAGTACTTC. Its translation is CASSYSAWKAGTYEQYF.

This clonotype was recorded a few times. This sequence joins TRBV2 and TRBJ2-6; D is undetermined. V was cut by 6 bases and J by 4 bases, with 10 bases left in between. The CDR3 is 14 amino acids. CDR1 is SNHLY and CDR2 is FYNNEI in the germline V gene. The CDR3 here is CASRLGSGANVLTF. For the CDR3, the DNA is TGTGCCAGCAGGTTAGGTTCCGGGGCCAACGTCCTGACTTTC.

This clonotype was counted between two and nine times. The chain joins TRBV11-2 to TRBJ2-2; possible D gene TRBD2, 5 bases. This CDR3 is 15 amino acids long. Per the germline V gene, CDR1 is SGHAT and CDR2 is FQNNGV. Trimming shortened V by 5 bases and J by 5 bases, and 15 bases separated the two germline ends. The CDR3 sequence: CASSPLIGGTGELFF. The CDR3 nucleotides are TGTGCCAGCAGCCCCCTCATCGGAGGAACCGGGGAGCTGTTTTTT.

The chain links TRBV7-9 to TRBJ1-1; D is possibly TRBD1 (5 bases). The CDR3 runs 15 residues. V was cut by 1 base and J by 2 bases, with 11 bases left in between. Germline V CDR1 and CDR2: SEHNR, FQNEAQ (reference sequence). The CDR3 sequence is CASSLGVGANTEAFF. DNA of the CDR3: TGTGCCAGCAGCTTAGGGGTTGGGGCCAACACTGAAGCTTTCTTT. Variable domain in full (rest from reference TRBV7-9 and TRBJ1-1): DTGVSQNPRHKITKRGQNVTFRCDPISEHNRLYWYRQTLGQGPEFLTYFQNEAQLEKSRLLSDRFSAERPKGSFSTLEIQRTEQGDSAMYLCASSLGVGANTEAFFGQGTRLTVV.

As DNA, the CDR3 is TGTGCCACCAGCAGAAAGAGTTGGGCCCAAGAGACCCAGTACTTC. It encodes CATSRKSWAQETQYF. This sequence joins TRBV15 and TRBJ2-5, with D unresolved. CDR3 length: 15 residues. Germline CDR1 is LNHNV and CDR2 is YYDKDF (reference sequence). The V end lost 2 bases, the J end lost 1 base, and 11 bases lay between the germline ends. The full variable domain, its missing parts supplied by reference TRBV15 and TRBJ2-5, is DAMVIQNPRYQVTQFGKPVTLSCSQTLNHNVMYWYQQKSSQAPKLLFHYYDKDFNNEADTPDNFQSRRPNTSFCFLDIRSPGLGDTAMYLCATSRKSWAQETQYFGPGTRLLVL.

The genes are TRBV20-1 and TRBJ1-1; tentatively, D is TRBD1 (6 bases). Per germline, CDR1 DFQATT and CDR2 SNEGSKA (reference sequence). V was shortened by 3 bases and J by 5 bases, with 19 bases between the two germline ends. The CDR3 is made up of 15 amino acids. CDR3 bases: TGCAGTGCTAGTGTGGCAGGGGAAGGCGGGACTGAAGCTTTCTTT. The encoded protein is CSASVAGEGGTEAFF.

This clonotype showed up just a few times. The chain recombines TRBV6-5 with TRBJ1-1; tentatively, D is TRBD1 (6 bases). This CDR3 contains 13 residues. Trimming took off 7 bases at V and 4 bases at J, with 13 bases between the two ends. The V gene's germline CDR1 is MNHEY and CDR2 SVGAGI. CDR3 amino acids: CASTQGRGTEAFF. The DNA of the CDR3 is TGTGCCAGCACGCAGGGGAGGGGCACTGAAGCTTTCTTT.

The gene calls are TRBV27 and TRBJ2-3, with 7 bases aligning to TRBD2. CDR3 length equals 14 residues. CDR1 and CDR2 from the germline V gene are MNHEY and SMNVEV (reference sequence). Trimming removed 9 bases from V and 2 bases from J; junction bases left unmatched: 8. The CDR3 region has the DNA TGTGCCAGTTCTCGCGGGGGATCCACAGATACGCAGTATTTT. Its translation: CASSRGGSTDTQYF.

This clonotype was picked up a small number of times. The rearrangement uses TRBV11-3 and TRBJ1-2; 7 nucleotides align to TRBD1. Germline-derived CDR1 and CDR2 are SGHNT and YENEEA. This CDR3 comprises 13 residues. V lost 5 bases to trimming and J lost 6 bases; unmatched junction nucleotides: 6. CDR3 residues: CASSPDRVHGYTF. DNA for the CDR3: TGTGCCAGCAGCCCTGACAGGGTCCATGGCTACACCTTC.

The chain joins TRBV6-2 or TRBV6-3 to TRBJ2-1; D is undetermined. The CDR3 has 15 amino acids. Germline assignment: CDR1 MNHEY and CDR2 SVGEGT. Trimming removed 7 bases at V and 0 bases at J, with 13 bases between. The CDR3 sequence is CASILAGHSYNEQFF. DNA for the CDR3: TGTGCCAGCATCCTGGCAGGCCACTCCTACAATGAGCAGTTCTTC.

The CDR3 spells CASSLVVGSSAEQYF. Written as DNA, the CDR3 is TGTGCCAGCAGCTTAGTTGTAGGGTCTTCCGCCGAGCAGTACTTC. V is TRBV7-2 and J is TRBJ2-7; D is undetermined. V was clipped by 1 base and J by 6 bases, with 16 bases between them. This CDR3 has 15 residues. Germline CDR1 and CDR2: SGHTA and FQGNSA.

This clonotype was observed a few times. The chain employs TRBV5-1 and TRBJ1-2, with D hard to call. Trimming stripped 1 base from V and 7 bases from J, with 11 bases between. The CDR3 length is 13 residues. Germline V gives CDR1 SGHRS, CDR2 YFSETQ. The CDR3: CASSLFPFGGYTF. The CDR3 DNA reads TGCGCCAGCAGCTTGTTTCCGTTCGGTGGCTACACCTTC.

The J gene is TRBJ1-5, the V gene TRBV30, with TRBD1 matching over 10 bases. Germline-derived CDR1 and CDR2 are GTSNPN and SVGIG (reference sequence). V shed 1 base, J shed 6 bases, and the junction held 3 bases outside the gene matches. The CDR3 totals 14 residues. CDR3 sequence reads: CAWSGTGGSQPQHF. Here the CDR3 DNA reads TGTGCCTGGAGTGGGACAGGGGGATCTCAGCCCCAGCATTTT.

This clonotype was seen at least ten times. V and J are TRBV7-9 and TRBJ2-3; the D gene is possibly TRBD2 (5 bases). Trimming cost V 3 bases and J 1 base, with 14 bases left between them. This CDR3 region has 16 residues. CDR1 is SEHNR, CDR2 FQNEAQ, per germline (reference sequence). Written as DNA, the CDR3 is TGTGCCAGCAGCTTCGAACTCCGGCGGGGCACAGATACGCAGTATTTT. It translates to CASSFELRRGTDTQYF.

The CDR3 here is CASSEEGGLEQFF. The CDR3 DNA sequence: TGTGCCAGCAGTGAGGAGGGGGGCCTTGAGCAGTTCTTC. The chain uses TRBV6-1 and TRBJ2-1; D possibly uses TRBD1 or TRBD2 (6 bases each). Trimming took off 3 bases at V and 9 bases at J, with 12 bases between the two ends. The germline CDR1 and CDR2 sequences are MNHNS and SASEGT. The CDR3 extends over 13 amino acids.

This clonotype was found a few times. This chain joins TRBV4-1 and TRBJ1-2; no definite D call. CDR1 and CDR2 from the germline V gene are MGHRA and YSYEKL. The ends were cut back, 1 base at V and 0 bases at J, with 6 bases in the middle. The CDR3 totals 14 residues. CDR3 region: CASSQGITNYGYTF. In DNA form, the CDR3 reads TGCGCCAGCAGCCAAGGAATAACTAACTATGGCTACACCTTC.

J is TRBJ2-7 and V is TRBV25-1; D is possibly TRBD1 or TRBD2 (6 bases each). From germline, CDR1 is MGHDK and CDR2 SYGVNS. The CDR3 is 12 amino acids. The germline V and J ends were trimmed by 6 bases and 6 bases, with 12 bases remaining between them. CDR3: CASRKGGLEQYF. CDR3 nucleotides: TGTGCCAGCAGAAAGGGGGGTCTCGAGCAGTACTTC.

On this clonotype: A much larger clone sits a single nucleotide away, making a read error possible. V is TRBV7-9 and J is TRBJ1-2; 9 bases agree with TRBD1. Looked up from germline, CDR1 is SEHNR and CDR2 is FQNEAQ (reference sequence). The CDR3 is 15 residues long. J gave up 2 bases and V 2 bases, and 3 bases lay outside the gene matches. Here the CDR3 reads CASSLTGTGNYGYTF. CDR3 coding DNA: TGTGCCAGCAGCTTAACCGGGACAGGGAACTATGGCTACACCTTC. The whole variable domain, remainder taken from reference TRBV7-9 and TRBJ1-2, is DTGVSQNPRHKITKRGQNVTFRCDPISEHNRLYWYRQTLGQGPEFLTYFQNEAQLEKSRLLSDRFSAERPKGSFSTLEIQRTEQGDSAMYLCASSLTGTGNYGYTFGSGTRLTVV.

This chain connects TRBV20-1 to TRBJ2-1; 7 bases align to TRBD1. V was pared by 2 bases and J by 9 bases, with 10 bases of the junction left unmatched. The CDR3 extends over 14 amino acids. Germline V gene lookup returns CDR1 DFQATT and CDR2 SNEGSKA (reference sequence). CDR3 coding DNA: TGCAGTGCTAGAAACCCAGGGGGACGGACTGAGCAGTTCTTC. Translation gives CSARNPGGRTEQFF.

This clonotype was picked up a small number of times. This rearrangement joins TRBV6-2 or TRBV6-3 to TRBJ2-5; a possible D gene is TRBD2 (5 bases). The CDR3 runs to 14 residues. Germline CDR1 is MNHEY and CDR2 is SVGEGT. V lost 2 bases to trimming and J lost 1 base, with 8 bases between them. Written as DNA, the CDR3 is TGTGCCAGCAGTTACGGTAGCGCCCAAGAGACCCAGTACTTC. Residues: CASSYGSAQETQYF.

The rearrangement uses TRBV6-5 and TRBJ2-2; TRBD1 might be the D (5 bases). Between the trimmed V and J ends, which lost 6 bases and 4 bases, there was a span of 12 bases. The germline gives CDR1 MNHEY, CDR2 SVGAGI. There are 14 residues in the CDR3. The CDR3 loop is CASSPDRSTGELFF. The CDR3 bases are TGTGCCAGCAGCCCAGACAGAAGCACCGGGGAGCTGTTTTTT.

The DNA for the CDR3 is TGTGCCAGCAGCCCTTACCTCGCAAACACTGAAGCTTTCTTT. Translation: CASSPYLANTEAFF. The rearrangement links TRBV9 to TRBJ1-1; D is ambiguous. The CDR3 extends over 14 amino acids. The germline gives CDR1 SGDLS, CDR2 YYNGEE. The germline V and J ends were trimmed by 4 bases and 2 bases, with 12 bases remaining between them.